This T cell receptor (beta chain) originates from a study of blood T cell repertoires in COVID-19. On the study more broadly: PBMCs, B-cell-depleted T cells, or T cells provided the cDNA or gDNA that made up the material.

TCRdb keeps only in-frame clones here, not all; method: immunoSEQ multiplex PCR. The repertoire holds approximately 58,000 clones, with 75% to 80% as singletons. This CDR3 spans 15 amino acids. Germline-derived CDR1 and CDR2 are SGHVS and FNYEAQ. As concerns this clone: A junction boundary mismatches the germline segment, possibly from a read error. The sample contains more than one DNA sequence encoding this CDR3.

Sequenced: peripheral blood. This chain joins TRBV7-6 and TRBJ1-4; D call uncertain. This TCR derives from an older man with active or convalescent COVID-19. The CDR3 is CASSLRGTNNEKLFF. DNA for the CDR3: TGCGCCAGCAGCTTACGGGGAACTAATAATGAAAAACTGTTTTTT. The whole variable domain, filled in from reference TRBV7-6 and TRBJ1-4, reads GAGVSQSPRYKVTKRGQDVALRCDPISGHVSLYWYRQALGQGPEFLTYFNYEAQQDKSGLPNDRFSAERPEGSISTLTIQRTEQRDSAMYRCASSLRGTNNEKLFFGSGTQLSVL.